These 21 T cell receptor beta chains originate from one sample sequenced in a study of T cell responses to AZD1222 COVID-19 vaccine. Data came from immunoSEQ multiplex PCR; TCRdb stores just in-frame clones and leaves some out. The sample consists of 55,000 to 70,000 clones, 89% of them appearing once. Source: peripheral blood, taken 28 days after the second AZD1222 dose. Receptors were obtained from an adult who received the AZD1222 COVID-19 vaccine.

The chain carries TRBV7-9 and TRBJ1-2; 7 bases fit TRBD1. The CDR3 length is 14 residues. V trimming: 3 bases; J trimming: 8 bases; junction bases outside the gene matches: 9. CDR1 and CDR2 from the germline V gene are SEHNR and FQNEAQ (reference sequence). CDR3 sequence: CASSLGQSFGGYTF. In DNA, the CDR3 is TGTGCCAGCAGCTTGGGACAGTCATTCGGGGGCTACACCTTC.

The chain combines TRBV7-9 with TRBJ2-7; no clear D. CDR3 length: 13 amino acids. Germline-derived CDR1 and CDR2 are SEHNR and FQNEAQ (reference sequence). V was clipped by 5 bases and J by 2 bases, with 10 bases between them. The CDR3 DNA reads TGTGCCAGCAGCAAAACAAGTCCCTACGAGCAGTACTTC. Translating gives CASSKTSPYEQYF.

This chain's CDR3 is CASSTRQGLNTEAFF. CDR3 in DNA: TGTGCCAGCAGCACCCGACAGGGGTTGAACACTGAAGCTTTCTTT. V is TRBV7-2 and J is TRBJ1-1, with TRBD1 matching over 8 bases. Germline V CDR1 and CDR2: SGHTA, FQGNSA. The CDR3 runs 15 residues. Losses at the gene ends were 5 bases for V and 0 bases for J; bases not matched to a gene: 5.

This chain connects TRBV5-4 to TRBJ2-7; possible D gene TRBD1, 6 bases. Per germline, CDR1 SGHNT and CDR2 YYREEE (reference sequence). The CDR3 extends over 16 amino acids. Trimming removed 4 bases from V and 6 bases from J, with 23 bases in between. The CDR3 DNA reads TGTGCCAGCAGCCCCGGTGGGCAGGGGCGGACCGTCGAGCAGTACTTC. Translation: CASSPGGQGRTVEQYF. The variable domain in full, with the rest retrieved from reference TRBV5-4 and TRBJ2-7, is ETGVTQSPTHLIKTRGQQVTLRCSSQSGHNTVSWYQQALGQGPQFIFQYYREEENGRGNFPPRFSGLQFPNYSSELNVNALELDDSALYLCASSPGGQGRTVEQYFGPGTRLTVT.

The CDR3 region is CASSIDFSGANVLTF. Here the CDR3 DNA reads TGTGCCAGCAGTATCGACTTCTCTGGGGCCAACGTCCTGACTTTC. The chain employs TRBV28 and TRBJ2-6, with no clear D. V was trimmed by 5 bases and J by 0 bases, leaving 8 bases between them. CDR1 and CDR2 (germline): MDHEN, SYDVKM. This CDR3 is built from 15 residues.

The gene calls are TRBV7-2 and TRBJ1-6, with TRBD1 as a possible D gene (5 bases). V was pared by 5 bases and J by 9 bases, with 23 bases between. Germline V CDR1 and CDR2: SGHTA, FQGNSA. The CDR3 consists of 17 residues. In DNA form, the CDR3 reads TGTGCCAGCAGCCCTGAACCCGGGACCACCCATGGTTCACCCCTCCACTTT. Translating gives CASSPEPGTTHGSPLHF.

The J gene is TRBJ2-7, the V gene TRBV7-3; 8 nucleotides align to TRBD1. J was trimmed by 2 bases and V by 2 bases; bases with no gene match: 8. CDR3 length: 16 residues. Germline V gives CDR1 SGHTA, CDR2 FQGTGA. The chain's CDR3 is CASSLEGTGGTYEQYF. As DNA, the CDR3 is TGTGCCAGCAGCTTAGAAGGCACAGGGGGTACCTACGAGCAGTACTTC. Full variable domain (remainder filled in from reference TRBV7-3 and TRBJ2-7): GAGVSQTPSNKVTEKGKYVELRCDPISGHTALYWYRQSLGQGPEFLIYFQGTGAADDSGLPNDRFFAVRPEGSVSTLKIQRTERGDSAVYLCASSLEGTGGTYEQYFGPGTRLTVT.

The rearrangement uses TRBV7-9 and TRBJ2-4, with 7 bases fitting TRBD2. The CDR3 loop spans 16 amino acids. CDR1 and CDR2 (germline): SEHNR, FQNEAQ (reference sequence). V dropped 0 bases and J dropped 1; count of bases not matched to a gene: 3. CDR3 loop: CASSLAGAGAKNIQYF. The CDR3 DNA reads as TGTGCCAGCAGCTTAGCGGGAGCGGGGGCCAAAAACATTCAGTACTTC.

The chain combines TRBV6-5 with TRBJ2-1; TRBD2 matches 9 bases. Looked up from germline, CDR1 is MNHEY and CDR2 is SVGAGI. This CDR3 spans 15 amino acids. After removal of 5 bases from V and 4 bases from J, the junction contained 6 bases not matched to a gene. This CDR3 is CASSTPSGAYNEQFF. The DNA for the CDR3 is TGTGCCAGCAGTACCCCTAGCGGGGCTTACAATGAGCAGTTCTTC.

This chain connects TRBV7-6 to TRBJ1-4; D may be TRBD1 (6 bases). Germline assignment: CDR1 SGHVS and CDR2 FNYEAQ. The CDR3 runs to 15 residues. Trimming took 6 bases from V and 7 from J, leaving 18 bases between them. Written as DNA, the CDR3 is TGTGCCAGCAGAAACCCCCGGGGGCTCGGTGAAAAACTGTTTTTT. It codes for CASRNPRGLGEKLFF.

The J gene is TRBJ2-3, the V gene TRBV3-1 (or the pseudogene TRBV3-2); D ambiguous. CDR3 length: 13 residues. The V gene lost 1 base and the J gene lost 1 base, with 3 bases spanning the gap. In germline, CDR1 is LGHDT, CDR2 YNNKEL (reference sequence). In DNA form, the CDR3 reads TGTGCCAGCAGCCAAGGGGGCACAGATACGCAGTATTTT. Its translation is CASSQGGTDTQYF.

The chain carries TRBV11-3 and TRBJ2-6; 7 nucleotides align to TRBD2. J gave up 3 bases and V 2 bases, and 1 base lay outside the gene matches. Per germline, CDR1 SGHNT and CDR2 YENEEA. There are 15 residues in the CDR3. The CDR3: CASSLSGGGANVLTF. CDR3 DNA sequence: TGTGCCAGCAGCTTATCGGGGGGTGGGGCCAACGTCCTGACTTTC.

The rearrangement links TRBV7-6 to TRBJ1-6, with 10 bases lining up with TRBD1. The CDR3 spans 16 residues. From germline, CDR1 is SGHVS and CDR2 FNYEAQ. V lost 0 bases to trimming and J lost 8 bases; unmatched junction nucleotides: 4. The CDR3 protein is CASSLALTGGHSPLHF. Written as DNA, the CDR3 is TGTGCCAGCAGCTTAGCACTGACAGGGGGCCATTCACCCCTCCACTTT.

J is TRBJ1-5 and V is TRBV6-5; D uncertain. CDR1 is MNHEY, CDR2 SVGAGI, per germline. There are 13 residues in the CDR3. V dropped 8 bases and J dropped 1 base, with 9 bases sitting between them. CDR3 loop: CASQRQSNQPQHF. The CDR3 coding sequence is TGTGCCAGCCAGAGACAAAGCAATCAGCCCCAGCATTTT.

This rearrangement joins TRBV3-1 (or the pseudogene TRBV3-2) to TRBJ2-7; 11 nucleotides match TRBD2. Germline V CDR1 and CDR2: LGHDT, YNNKEL (reference sequence). The junction had 5 bases not matched to a gene; V was cut back by 1 base and J by 0 bases. There are 17 residues in the CDR3. The CDR3 DNA reads TGTGCCAGCAGCCAAGCTCTAGCGGGGGGTAACTCCTACGAGCAGTACTTC. It encodes CASSQALAGGNSYEQYF.

CDR3: CASSNSGTDSYEQYF. In DNA form, the CDR3 reads TGCGCCAGCAGTAATTCCGGGACAGACTCCTACGAGCAGTACTTC. The V call is TRBV10-1, the J call TRBJ2-7; 7 bases line up with TRBD1. Trimming at V came to 5 bases and at J to 0 bases, leaving 7 bases not matched to a gene. The CDR3 is 15 residues long. In germline, CDR1 is WNHNN, CDR2 SYGVQD (reference sequence).

V gene TRBV18 combines with J gene TRBJ2-7; no definite D call. Germline CDR1 reads KGHSH; CDR2 reads LQKENI. The ends were cut back, 0 bases at V and 1 base at J, with 7 bases in the middle. The CDR3 has 14 amino acids. CDR3 residues: CASSPPTSSYEQYF. In DNA, the CDR3 is TGTGCCAGCTCACCACCAACGAGTTCCTACGAGCAGTACTTC.

This clone has just one count. J is TRBJ1-3 and V is TRBV27; 8 nucleotides line up with TRBD1. CDR1 is MNHEY and CDR2 is SMNVEV in the germline V gene (reference sequence). Losses at the gene ends were 2 bases for V and 9 bases for J; bases not matched to a gene: 9. The CDR3 consists of 15 residues. The CDR3 bases are TGTGCCAGCAGTTTAGGGGCAGGGACAGGCTCCACCATATATTTT. Residues: CASSLGAGTGSTIYF.

The CDR3 nucleotides are TGTGCCAGCAGCCCCCTCGGGGAGGATGGTCGCTACGAGCAGTACTTC. This gives the protein CASSPLGEDGRYEQYF. The chain employs TRBV4-2 and TRBJ2-7; D may be TRBD2 (6 bases). The CDR3 totals 16 residues. Between the trimmed V and J ends, which lost 4 bases and 3 bases, there was a span of 19 bases. In germline, CDR1 is LGHNA, CDR2 YNFKEQ.

For the CDR3, the DNA is TGTGCCAGCAGCTTACGGGTCGGGGGGCTCAGCTATGGCTACACCTTC. Translation gives CASSLRVGGLSYGYTF. The chain uses TRBV7-9 and TRBJ1-2; weak D call: TRBD1 (6 bases). This CDR3 has 16 residues. From germline, CDR1 is SEHNR and CDR2 FQNEAQ (reference sequence). V was shortened by 2 bases and J by 4 bases, with 17 bases between the two germline ends.

The genes are TRBV10-3 and TRBJ1-2; D might be TRBD1 (5 bases). Germline CDR1 ENHRY, CDR2 SYGVKD. V lost 6 bases to trimming and J lost 0 bases, with 11 bases between them. The CDR3 contains 14 residues. In DNA, the CDR3 is TGTGCCATCAGGCGGGACGGCGCTAACTATGGCTACACCTTC. This sequence encodes CAIRRDGANYGYTF.